This T cell receptor beta chain originates from a study of Graves' ophthalmopathy and Graves' hyperthyroidism. RNA transcripts served as template for amplifying TCR beta CDR3 sequences. HTBI-primed first-round RT-PCR preceded second-round multiplex PCR. TCRdb reanalysed the multiplex PCR reads using MiXCR and keeps one entry per CDR3 protein. This sample has over a million distinct CDR3 sequences, with 36% found just once. This clonotype was counted at least ten times. This CDR3 comprises 16 residues. Germline V lookup: CDR1 SGHTA, CDR2 FQGNSA. Unmatched junction bases numbered 5, after V lost 0 bases and J lost 5 bases.

V and J are TRBV7-2 and TRBJ1-3, with TRBD1 matching over 9 bases. The sequenced material came from peripheral blood or thyroid tissue (not recorded which). This receptor was taken from an adult man with Graves' hyperthyroidism. As DNA, the CDR3 is TGTGCCAGCAGCTTAGCGCCGGGACAGGGCAGAAACACCATATATTTT. Protein sequence: CASSLAPGQGRNTIYF.